The clone carrying this T cell receptor (beta chain) counts as medium-sized. Its cognate antigen is unknown. The repertoire was sequenced with immunoSEQ multiplex PCR; TCRdb's copy has only in-frame clones and lacks some. This table holds approximately 2,500 clones, 20% to 25% found once. The data stem from a study of sequential checkpoint blockade in melanoma. Study information: TCRbeta immunosequencing was performed on DNA from 85 to 100 pretreatment melanoma tumor samples.

Study results and limitations: Tumor T-cell fraction and clonality correlated with PD-L1 and CD8+ counts.

V was clipped by 6 bases and J by 1 base; unmatched bases: 4. The germline gives CDR1 SGHNT, CDR2 YENEEA. This CDR3 comprises 15 residues. Specified treatment: randomized to nivolumab then ipilimumab (arm A) or the reverse (arm B). Patients had received no earlier DNA-damaging chemotherapy. The sample consisted of tumor tissue (inferred from file names), taken from a patient given nivolumab and ipilimumab in sequence. The sequence came from a human donor with melanoma. The rearrangement joins TRBV11-3 to TRBJ1-3, with TRBD1 matching 9 bases. CDR3 sequence: CASSRQGGSGNTIYF. The CDR3 nucleotides are TGTGCCAGCAGTAGACAGGGGGGGTCTGGAAACACCATATATTTT. The complete variable domain, with remaining parts taken from reference TRBV11-3 and TRBJ1-3, reads EAGVVQSPRYKIIEKKQPVAFWCNPISGHNTLYWYLQNLGQGPELLIRYENEEAVDDSQLPKDRFSAERLKGVDSTLKIQPAELGDSAVYLCASSRQGGSGNTIYFGEGSWLTVV.